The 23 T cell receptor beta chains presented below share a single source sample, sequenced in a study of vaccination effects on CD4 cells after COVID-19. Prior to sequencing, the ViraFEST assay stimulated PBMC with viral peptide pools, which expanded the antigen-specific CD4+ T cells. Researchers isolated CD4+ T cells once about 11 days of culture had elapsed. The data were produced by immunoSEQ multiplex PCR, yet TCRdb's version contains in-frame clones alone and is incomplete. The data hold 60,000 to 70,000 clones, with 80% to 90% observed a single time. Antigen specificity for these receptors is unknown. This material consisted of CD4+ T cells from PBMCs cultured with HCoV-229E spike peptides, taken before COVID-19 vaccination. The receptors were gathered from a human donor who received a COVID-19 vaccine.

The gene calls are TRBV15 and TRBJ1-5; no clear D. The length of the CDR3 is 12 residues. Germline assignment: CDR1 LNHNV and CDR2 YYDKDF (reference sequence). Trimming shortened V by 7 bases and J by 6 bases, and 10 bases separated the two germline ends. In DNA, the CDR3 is TGTGCCACCAAGGAGGAGGGTCAGCCCCAGCATTTT. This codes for CATKEEGQPQHF.

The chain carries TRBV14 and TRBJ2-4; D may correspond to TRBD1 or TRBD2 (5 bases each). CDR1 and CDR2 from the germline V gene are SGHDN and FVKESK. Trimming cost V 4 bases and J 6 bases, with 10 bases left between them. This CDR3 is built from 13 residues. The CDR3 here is CASSPRDLNIQYF. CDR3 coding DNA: TGTGCCAGCAGCCCCAGGGACCTAAACATTCAGTACTTC.

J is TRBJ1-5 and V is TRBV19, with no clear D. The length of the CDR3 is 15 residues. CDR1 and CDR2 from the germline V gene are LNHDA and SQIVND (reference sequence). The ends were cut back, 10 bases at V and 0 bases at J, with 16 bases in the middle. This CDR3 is CATTRQFYSNQPQHF. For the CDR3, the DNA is TGTGCCACCACACGACAATTTTATAGCAATCAGCCCCAGCATTTT.

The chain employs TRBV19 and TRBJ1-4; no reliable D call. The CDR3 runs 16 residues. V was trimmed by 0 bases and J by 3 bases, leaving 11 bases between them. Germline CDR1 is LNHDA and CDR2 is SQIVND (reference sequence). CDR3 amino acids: CASSIDFEMANEKLFF. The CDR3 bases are TGTGCCAGTAGTATAGATTTCGAAATGGCTAATGAAAAACTGTTTTTT.

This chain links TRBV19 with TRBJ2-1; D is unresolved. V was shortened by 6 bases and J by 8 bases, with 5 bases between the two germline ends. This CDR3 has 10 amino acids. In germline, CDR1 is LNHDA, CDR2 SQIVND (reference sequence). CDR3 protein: CASRGHEQFF. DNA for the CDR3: TGTGCCAGTAGAGGGCATGAGCAGTTCTTC.

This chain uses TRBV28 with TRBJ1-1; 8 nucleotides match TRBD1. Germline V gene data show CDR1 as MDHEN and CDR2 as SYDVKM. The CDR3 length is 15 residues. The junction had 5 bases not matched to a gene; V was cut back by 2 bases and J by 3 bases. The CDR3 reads CASSLDGQGDTEAFF. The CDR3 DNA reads TGTGCCAGCAGTTTAGATGGACAGGGAGACACTGAAGCTTTCTTT.

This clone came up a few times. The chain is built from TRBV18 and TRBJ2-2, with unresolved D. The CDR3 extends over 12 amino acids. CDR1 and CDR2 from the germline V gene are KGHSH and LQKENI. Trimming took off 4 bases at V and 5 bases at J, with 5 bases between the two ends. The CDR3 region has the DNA TGTGCCAGCTCACACAGTACCGGGGAGCTGTTTTTT. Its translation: CASSHSTGELFF.

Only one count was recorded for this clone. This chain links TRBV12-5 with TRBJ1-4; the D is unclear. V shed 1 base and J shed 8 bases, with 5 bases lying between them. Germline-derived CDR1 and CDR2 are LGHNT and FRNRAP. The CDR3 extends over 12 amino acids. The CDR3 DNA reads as TGTGCTAGTGGTTTGGACACGGAAAAACTGTTTTTT. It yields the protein CASGLDTEKLFF.

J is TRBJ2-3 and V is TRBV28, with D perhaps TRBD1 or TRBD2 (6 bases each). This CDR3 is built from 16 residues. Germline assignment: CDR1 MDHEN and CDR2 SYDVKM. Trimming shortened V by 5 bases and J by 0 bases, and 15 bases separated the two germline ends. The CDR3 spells CASSAPRGVSTDTQYF. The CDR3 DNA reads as TGTGCCAGCAGTGCTCCGAGGGGGGTTAGCACAGATACGCAGTATTTT.

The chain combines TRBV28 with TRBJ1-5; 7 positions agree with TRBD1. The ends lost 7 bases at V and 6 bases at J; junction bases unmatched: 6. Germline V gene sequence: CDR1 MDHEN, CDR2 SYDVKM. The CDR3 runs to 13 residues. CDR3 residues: CASTTGDGQPQHF. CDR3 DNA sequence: TGTGCCAGCACTACAGGGGACGGTCAGCCCCAGCATTTT.

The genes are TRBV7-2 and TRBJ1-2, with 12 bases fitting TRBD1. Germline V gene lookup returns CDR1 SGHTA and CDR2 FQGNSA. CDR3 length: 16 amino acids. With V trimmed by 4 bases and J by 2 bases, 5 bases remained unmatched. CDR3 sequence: CASSSSGTGGNYGYTF. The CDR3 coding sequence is TGTGCCAGCAGCTCTTCCGGGACAGGGGGCAACTATGGCTACACCTTC.

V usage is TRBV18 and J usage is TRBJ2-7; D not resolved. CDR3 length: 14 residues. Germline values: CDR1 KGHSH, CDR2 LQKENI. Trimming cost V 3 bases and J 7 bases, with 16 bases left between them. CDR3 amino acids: CASSPSAGGQEQYV. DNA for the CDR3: TGTGCCAGCTCACCTTCGGCAGGCGGTCAGGAGCAGTACGTC.

CDR3 in amino acids: CASSQKSGGLISGANVLTF. As DNA, the CDR3 is TGTGCCAGCAGCCAAAAAAGCGGGGGCCTGATCTCTGGGGCCAACGTCCTGACTTTC. This chain joins TRBV3-1 (or the pseudogene TRBV3-2) and TRBJ2-6; the match to TRBD2 covers 8 bases. This CDR3 spans 19 amino acids. In germline, CDR1 is LGHDT, CDR2 YNNKEL (reference sequence). J was trimmed by 0 bases and V by 2 bases; bases with no gene match: 9.

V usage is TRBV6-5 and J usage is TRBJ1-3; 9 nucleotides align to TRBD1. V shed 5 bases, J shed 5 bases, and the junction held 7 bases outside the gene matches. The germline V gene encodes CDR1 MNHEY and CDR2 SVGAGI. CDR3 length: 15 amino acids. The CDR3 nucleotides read TGTGCCAGCAGTCCGGACAGGGGCAATAGAAACACCATATATTTT. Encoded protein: CASSPDRGNRNTIYF.

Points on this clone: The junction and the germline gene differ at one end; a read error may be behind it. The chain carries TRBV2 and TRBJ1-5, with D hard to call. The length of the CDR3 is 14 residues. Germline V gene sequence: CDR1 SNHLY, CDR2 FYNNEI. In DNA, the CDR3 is TGTGCCAGCAATGTCGGAAATAGCAATCAGCTCCAGCATTTT. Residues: CASNVGNSNQLQHF.

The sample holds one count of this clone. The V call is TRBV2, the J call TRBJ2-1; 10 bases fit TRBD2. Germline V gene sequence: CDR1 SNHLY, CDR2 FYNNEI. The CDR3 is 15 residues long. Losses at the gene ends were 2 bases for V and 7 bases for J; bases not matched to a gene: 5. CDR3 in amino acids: CASSESSGGQNEQFF. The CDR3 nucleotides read TGTGCCAGCAGTGAATCTAGCGGGGGCCAGAATGAGCAGTTCTTC.

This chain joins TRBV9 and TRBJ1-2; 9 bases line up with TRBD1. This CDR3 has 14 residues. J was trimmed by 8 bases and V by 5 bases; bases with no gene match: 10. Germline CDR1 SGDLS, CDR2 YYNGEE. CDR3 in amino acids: CASSGDRGTGGYTF. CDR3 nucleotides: TGTGCCAGCAGTGGAGACAGGGGGACGGGCGGCTACACCTTC.

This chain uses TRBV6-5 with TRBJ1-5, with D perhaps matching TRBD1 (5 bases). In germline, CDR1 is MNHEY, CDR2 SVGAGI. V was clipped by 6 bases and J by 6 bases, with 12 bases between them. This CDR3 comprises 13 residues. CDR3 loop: CASSPREPQPQHF. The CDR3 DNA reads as TGTGCCAGCAGCCCCAGGGAGCCTCAGCCCCAGCATTTT.

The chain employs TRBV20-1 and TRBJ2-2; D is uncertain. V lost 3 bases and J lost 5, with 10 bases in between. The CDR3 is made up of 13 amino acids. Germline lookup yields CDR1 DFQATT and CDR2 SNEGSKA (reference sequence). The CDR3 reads CSASPGFTGELFF. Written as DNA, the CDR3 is TGCAGTGCTAGTCCCGGGTTTACCGGGGAGCTGTTTTTT.

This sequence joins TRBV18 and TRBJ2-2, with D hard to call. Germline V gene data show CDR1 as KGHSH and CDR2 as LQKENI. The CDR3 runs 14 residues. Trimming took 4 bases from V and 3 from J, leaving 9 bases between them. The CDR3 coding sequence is TGTGCCAGCTCACTCCAGTTAGACACCGGGGAGCTGTTTTTT. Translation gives CASSLQLDTGELFF.

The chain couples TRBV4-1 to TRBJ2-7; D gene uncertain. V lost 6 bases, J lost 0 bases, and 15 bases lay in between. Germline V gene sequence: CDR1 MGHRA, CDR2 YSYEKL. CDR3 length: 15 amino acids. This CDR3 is CASRGCYPFSYEQYV. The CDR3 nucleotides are TGCGCCAGCAGGGGCTGTTACCCCTTCTCCTACGAGCAGTACGTC.

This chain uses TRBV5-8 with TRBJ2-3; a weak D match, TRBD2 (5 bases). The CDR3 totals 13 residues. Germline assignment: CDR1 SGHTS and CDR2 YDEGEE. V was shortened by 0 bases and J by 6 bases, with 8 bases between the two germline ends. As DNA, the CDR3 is TGTGCCAGCAGCTTGGACCGAGGGGATACGCAGTATTTT. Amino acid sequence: CASSLDRGDTQYF.

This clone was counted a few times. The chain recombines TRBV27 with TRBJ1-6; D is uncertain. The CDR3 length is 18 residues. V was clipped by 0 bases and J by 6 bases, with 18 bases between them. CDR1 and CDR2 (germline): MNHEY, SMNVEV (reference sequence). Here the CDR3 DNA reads TGTGCCAGCAGTTTATCAGTTAAGGAACAGCTAATTAATTCACCCCTCCACTTT. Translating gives CASSLSVKEQLINSPLHF.